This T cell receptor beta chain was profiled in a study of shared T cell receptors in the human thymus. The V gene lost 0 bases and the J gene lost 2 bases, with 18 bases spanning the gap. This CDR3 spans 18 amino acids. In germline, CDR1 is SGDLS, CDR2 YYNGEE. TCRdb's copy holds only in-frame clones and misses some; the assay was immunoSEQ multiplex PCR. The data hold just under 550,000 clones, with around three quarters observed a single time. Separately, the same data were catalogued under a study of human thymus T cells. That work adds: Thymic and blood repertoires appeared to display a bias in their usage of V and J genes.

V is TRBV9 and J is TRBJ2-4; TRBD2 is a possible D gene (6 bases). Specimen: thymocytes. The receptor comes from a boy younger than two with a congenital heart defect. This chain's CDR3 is CASSVDSRRRGTKNIQYF. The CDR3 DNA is TGTGCCAGCAGCGTAGATTCGAGGCGGAGGGGAACCAAAAACATTCAGTACTTC.